Shown below are 14 T cell receptor beta chains from a single sample sequenced in a study of T-cell reconstitution after alpha-beta-depleted transplantation in children. Unique molecular identifiers were incorporated when the TCRbeta library was constructed. Each CDR3 protein is one row after TCRdb ran MiXCR on the PCR reads. The sample consists of about 400,000 distinct CDR3 sequences, about a sixth of them appearing once. The sequenced sample was PBMCs, mostly from graft donor cells, obtained 360 days after TCRalphabeta/CD19-depleted stem cell transplant. These receptor sequences come from a boy under two years old who had a stem cell transplant for Wiskott-Aldrich syndrome, so the T cells may come from the graft donor.

This clonotype occurred a few times. CDR3 residues: CAISADPGLSGRAHNEQFF. As DNA, the CDR3 is TGTGCCATCAGTGCAGACCCCGGTCTTAGCGGGAGGGCCCACAATGAGCAGTTCTTC. The rearrangement uses TRBV10-3 and TRBJ2-1, with 11 nucleotides matching TRBD2. This CDR3 comprises 19 residues. Trimming took 4 bases from V and 5 from J; bases not matched to a gene: 16. Germline CDR1 ENHRY, CDR2 SYGVKD.

The chain is built from TRBV2 and TRBJ2-7; D not resolved. CDR1 and CDR2 from the germline V gene are SNHLY and FYNNEI. Between the trimmed V and J ends, which lost 2 bases and 3 bases, there was a span of 2 bases. This CDR3 has 11 residues. As DNA, the CDR3 is TGTGCCAGCAGTGAACACTACGAGCAGTACTTC. It codes for CASSEHYEQYF.

The J gene is TRBJ2-5, the V gene TRBV7-9; D unresolved. This CDR3 spans 17 amino acids. Germline assignment: CDR1 SEHNR and CDR2 FQNEAQ (reference sequence). Trimming removed 2 bases from V and 5 bases from J, with 21 bases in between. The DNA for the CDR3 is TGTGCCAGCAGCTTAAGTCGAGTAGGGAACCTCTTGGAGACCCAGTACTTC. It encodes CASSLSRVGNLLETQYF.

This clonotype was detected a few times. The chain combines TRBV2 with TRBJ2-5, with a tentative D call TRBD2 (5 bases). V lost 7 bases and J lost 5, with 17 bases in between. Germline V gene data show CDR1 as SNHLY and CDR2 as FYNNEI. CDR3 length: 14 amino acids. DNA for the CDR3: TGTGCCAGCAACGGTTACGGGGAAGGGGAGACCCAGTACTTC. As protein: CASNGYGEGETQYF.

This clonotype was picked up a small number of times. V is TRBV5-1 and J is TRBJ2-5, with TRBD1 matching over 7 bases. CDR1 is SGHRS and CDR2 is YFSETQ in the germline V gene. The length of the CDR3 is 16 residues. V gave up 3 bases and J gave up 5 bases; unmatched junction bases: 13. The CDR3 bases are TGCGCCAGCAGCTCCAGACAGGGTCTTGTGTATGAGACCCAGTACTTC. Protein: CASSSRQGLVYETQYF.

The V and J genes are TRBV4-1 and TRBJ2-5; D might be TRBD1 (6 bases). Germline assignment: CDR1 MGHRA and CDR2 YSYEKL. The CDR3 is 14 residues long. Trimming stripped 2 bases from V and 0 bases from J, with 7 bases between. The CDR3 sequence: CASSQTGNQETQYF. CDR3 nucleotide sequence: TGCGCCAGCAGCCAAACAGGGAACCAAGAGACCCAGTACTTC.

The chain couples TRBV10-3 to TRBJ1-5; no definite D call. CDR3 size: 16 residues. CDR1 and CDR2 from the germline V gene are ENHRY and SYGVKD. Trimming cost V 0 bases and J 0 bases, with 9 bases left between them. The CDR3 is CAISESNSLSNQPQHF. The CDR3 bases are TGTGCCATCAGTGAGTCGAACAGCCTTAGCAATCAGCCCCAGCATTTT.

This clonotype appeared a few times. This rearrangement joins TRBV4-3 to TRBJ1-3; 8 nucleotides agree with TRBD1. Per germline, CDR1 LGHNA and CDR2 YSLEER. The trim removed 0 bases at V and 4 bases at J, leaving 5 bases unmatched. CDR3 length: 16 residues. The CDR3 nucleotides are TGCGCCAGCAGCCAAGATGGCAGGGGGCCCGGAAACACCATATATTTT. Translated, it gives CASSQDGRGPGNTIYF.

This clonotype occurred a few times. J is TRBJ2-7 and V is TRBV5-1, with D perhaps assigned TRBD1 or TRBD2 (6 bases each). Per the germline V gene, CDR1 is SGHRS and CDR2 is YFSETQ. The V end was cut by 3 bases, the J end by 9 bases, with 13 bases between. The CDR3 contains 12 residues. The CDR3 DNA reads as TGCGCCAGCAGCTCTCAAGGGGGAGGGCAGTACTTC. Protein product: CASSSQGGGQYF.

There are many counts of this clonotype. V usage is TRBV5-1 and J usage is TRBJ2-5; no definite D call. CDR1 SGHRS and CDR2 YFSETQ come from the germline V gene. The CDR3 sequence is 14 residues long. The germline V and J ends were trimmed by 4 bases and 5 bases, with 15 bases remaining between them. The CDR3 protein is CASSQNPPQETQYF. CDR3 DNA sequence: TGCGCCAGCAGCCAAAACCCTCCCCAGGAGACCCAGTACTTC.

This clonotype was seen more than once but under ten times. The chain is built from TRBV6-2 or TRBV6-3 and TRBJ2-6; no definite D call. Germline loops: CDR1 MNHEY, CDR2 SVGEGT. V shed 8 bases and J shed 0 bases, with 17 bases lying between them. The CDR3 sequence is 17 residues long. Written as DNA, the CDR3 is TGTGCCAGCGGTCCCTACAGCTTACCCTCTGGGGCCAACGTCCTGACTTTC. It yields the protein CASGPYSLPSGANVLTF.

The gene calls are TRBV5-1 and TRBJ2-5; the D gene is possibly TRBD1 (5 bases). The germline CDR1 and CDR2 sequences are SGHRS and YFSETQ. The CDR3 is 14 amino acids. The germline V and J ends were trimmed by 1 base and 5 bases, with 12 bases remaining between them. CDR3 in DNA: TGCGCCAGCAGCTTGAAGGGGATAGAGGAGACCCAGTACTTC. This gives the protein CASSLKGIEETQYF.

V usage is TRBV20-1 and J usage is TRBJ2-3; tentative D call: TRBD2 (5 bases). CDR3 length: 13 residues. Trimming left V 6 bases short and J 2 bases short, with 12 bases between. Germline V lookup: CDR1 DFQATT, CDR2 SNEGSKA (reference sequence). CDR3 region: CSASIGNTDTQYF. The DNA of the CDR3 is TGCAGTGCCAGTATCGGGAACACAGATACGCAGTATTTT.

This clonotype was detected a few times. The V gene is TRBV24-1, the J gene TRBJ1-5; 9 bases agree with TRBD1. The V segment lost 3 bases and the J segment 1 base; nucleotides outside the gene matches: 3. CDR1 KGHDR and CDR2 SFDVKD come from the germline V gene. This CDR3 region has 16 residues. CDR3 bases: TGTGCCACCAGTGATCCGACAGGGGGGAGCAATCAGCCCCAGCATTTT. The encoded protein is CATSDPTGGSNQPQHF.